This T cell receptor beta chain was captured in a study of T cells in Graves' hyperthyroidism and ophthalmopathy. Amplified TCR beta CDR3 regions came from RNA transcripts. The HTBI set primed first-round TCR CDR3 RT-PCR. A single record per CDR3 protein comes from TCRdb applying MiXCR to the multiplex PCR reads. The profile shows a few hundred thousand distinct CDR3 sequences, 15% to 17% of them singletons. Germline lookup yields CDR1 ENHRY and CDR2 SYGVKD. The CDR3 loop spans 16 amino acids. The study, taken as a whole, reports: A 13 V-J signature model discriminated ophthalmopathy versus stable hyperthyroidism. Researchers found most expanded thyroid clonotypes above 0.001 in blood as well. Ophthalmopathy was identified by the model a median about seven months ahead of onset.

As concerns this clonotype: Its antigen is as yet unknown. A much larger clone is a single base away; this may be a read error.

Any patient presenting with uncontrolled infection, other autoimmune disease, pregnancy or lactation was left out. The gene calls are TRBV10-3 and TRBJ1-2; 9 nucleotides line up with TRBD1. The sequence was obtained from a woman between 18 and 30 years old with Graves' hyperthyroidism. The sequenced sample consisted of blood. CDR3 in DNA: TGTGCCATCAATGAGCCCGGGGGACAGGGCCTCTATGGCTACACCTTC. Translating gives CAINEPGGQGLYGYTF.